This entry features one TCR beta chain sequence. Its specificity is unknown. This entry is derived from a study of regulatory and conventional T cells in RAG deficiency. Overall study findings and caveats: Shorter CDR3s in all patient subsets; >80% Treg-Tconv overlap in Omenn.

This table comes from immunoSEQ multiplex PCR, and its TCRdb copy is limited to in-frame clones, with some not included. This sample has approximately 46,000 clones, with over 80% found just once. Genomic DNA came from blood conventional CD4+ T cells gated CD25-low CD127-high. In germline, CDR1 is SEHNR, CDR2 FQNEAQ (reference sequence). V shed 7 bases, J shed 5 bases, and the junction held 6 bases outside the gene matches. This CDR3 has 14 amino acids. This same sample was also part of a study on regulatory T cells. From that report: Amplification used 52 TRBV primers and 13 TRBJ primers.

The sequenced material came from CD4+ effector T cells sorted from blood. The sequence was collected from a human donor in good health. The chain links TRBV7-9 to TRBJ1-4; TRBD1 agrees at 8 bases. The CDR3 nucleotides read TGTGCCAGCACCAAGACAGGGGCGAATGAAAAACTGTTTTTT. It specifies CASTKTGANEKLFF.